This T cell receptor (beta chain) came from a study of T cells in Graves' hyperthyroidism and ophthalmopathy. Study-level background: Peripheral blood specimens were obtained at initial diagnosis, prior to any treatment.

The CDR3 spans 14 residues. Trimming pared 4 bases from V and 2 bases from J, leaving 12 bases between. Looked up from germline, CDR1 is LNHDA and CDR2 is SQIVND (reference sequence). Study-wide findings and caveats: A model built on 13 V-J features separated ophthalmopathy from stable hyperthyroidism.

Researchers amplified the TCR beta CDR3 regions from RNA transcripts. A set of HTBI primers served as the primers for a first-round RT-PCR of the TCR CDR3. One entry per CDR3 protein, called by TCRdb with MiXCR from the multiplex PCR reads. The sample has some 510,000 distinct CDR3 sequences, around 21% seen once. Researchers defined stable Graves' hyperthyroidism as no ophthalmopathy progression within 18 months. Exclusion of a patient resulted from uncontrolled infection, other autoimmune disease, pregnancy or lactation. About this clonotype itself: Antigen unknown.

This receptor was taken from a man aged 18 to 29 with Graves' hyperthyroidism. The sequenced material came from blood. The chain combines TRBV19 with TRBJ2-7; perhaps TRBD1 as D (5 bases). The CDR3 DNA reads as TGTGCCAGTAGTACCTACCTGGGGCCCTACGAGCAGTACTTC. Translating gives CASSTYLGPYEQYF.